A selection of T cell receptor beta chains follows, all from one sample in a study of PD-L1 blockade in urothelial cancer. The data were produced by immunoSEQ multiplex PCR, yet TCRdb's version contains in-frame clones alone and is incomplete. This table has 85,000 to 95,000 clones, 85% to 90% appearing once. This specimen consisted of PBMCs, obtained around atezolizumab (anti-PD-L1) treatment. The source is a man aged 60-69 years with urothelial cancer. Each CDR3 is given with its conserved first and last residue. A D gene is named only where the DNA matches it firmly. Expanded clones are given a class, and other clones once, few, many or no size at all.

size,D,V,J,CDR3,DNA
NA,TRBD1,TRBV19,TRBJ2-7,CASSIWDREAYEQYF,TGTGCCAGTAGCATCTGGGACAGGGAAGCCTACGAGCAGTACTTC
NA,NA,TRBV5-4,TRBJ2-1,CASSLVPGRGEQFF,TGTGCCAGCAGCTTGGTTCCGGGCAGGGGTGAGCAGTTCTTC
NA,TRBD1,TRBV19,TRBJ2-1,CASSIGTGGYNEQFF,TGTGCCAGTAGTATAGGGACAGGGGGTTACAATGAGCAGTTCTTC
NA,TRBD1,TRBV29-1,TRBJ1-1,CSVERGLANTEAFF,TGCAGCGTCGAAAGGGGGCTAGCGAACACTGAAGCTTTCTTT
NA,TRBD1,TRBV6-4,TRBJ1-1,CASSLTGGAGYTEAFF,TGTGCCAGCAGTTTGACAGGGGGCGCGGGGTACACTGAAGCTTTCTTT
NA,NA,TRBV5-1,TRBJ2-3,CASRGRTDTDTQYF,TGCGCCAGCAGGGGCCGGACAGACACAGATACGCAGTATTTT
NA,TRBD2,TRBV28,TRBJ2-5,CASSLWASGGAPKTQYF,TGTGCCAGCAGTTTATGGGCTAGCGGGGGGGCCCCGAAGACCCAGTACTTC
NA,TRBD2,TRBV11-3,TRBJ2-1,CASSGSGSSYNEQFF,TGTGCCAGCAGCGGTAGCGGGAGTTCCTACAATGAGCAGTTCTTC
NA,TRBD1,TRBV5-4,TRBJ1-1,CASSPGTGVYGPEAFF,TGTGCCAGCAGCCCCGGGACAGGGGTTTATGGCCCTGAAGCTTTCTTT
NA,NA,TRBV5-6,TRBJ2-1,CASSRDSRNEQFF,TGTGCCAGCAGCCGGGACTCGCGGAATGAGCAGTTCTTC
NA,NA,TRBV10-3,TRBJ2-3,CAISGERSSTDTQYF,TGTGCCATCAGTGGGGAGAGGAGCAGCACAGATACGCAGTATTTT
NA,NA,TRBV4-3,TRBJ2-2,CASSADNGGIGELFF,TGCGCCAGCAGCGCGGATAACGGGGGAATCGGGGAGCTGTTTTTT
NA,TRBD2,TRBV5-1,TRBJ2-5,CASSFSGIKETQYF,TGCGCCAGCAGCTTTAGCGGGATAAAAGAGACCCAGTACTTC
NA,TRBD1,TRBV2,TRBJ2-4,CASSSSGTGNIQYF,TGTGCCAGCAGTAGTAGTGGGACAGGAAACATTCAGTACTTC
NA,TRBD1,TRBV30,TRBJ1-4,CAWRPHRGEMEEKLFF,TGTGCCTGGAGGCCTCACAGGGGAGAGATGGAGGAAAAACTGTTTTTT
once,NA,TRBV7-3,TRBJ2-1,CASSLARDNEQFF,TGTGCCAGCAGCTTGGCCCGGGACAATGAGCAGTTCTTC
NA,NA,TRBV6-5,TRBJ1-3,CASSANRLSGNTIYF,TGTGCCAGCAGTGCTAACAGGCTATCTGGAAACACCATATATTTT
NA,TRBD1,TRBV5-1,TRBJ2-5,CASSLGQGRKTQYF,TGCGCCAGCAGCTTGGGACAGGGGAGGAAGACCCAGTACTTC
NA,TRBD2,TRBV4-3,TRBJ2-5,CASSSQDTRGGTSGFQETQYF,TGCGCCAGCAGCAGCCAAGATACCCGGGGAGGGACTAGCGGGTTTCAAGAGACCCAGTACTTC
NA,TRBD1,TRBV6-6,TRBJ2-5,CASSRQGARETQYF,TGTGCCAGCAGTAGACAGGGGGCGCGGGAGACCCAGTACTTC
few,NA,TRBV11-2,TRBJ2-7,CASSLGQVAEQYF,TGTGCCAGCAGCTTAGGACAGGTCGCCGAGCAGTACTTC
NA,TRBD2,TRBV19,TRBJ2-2,CASTQTAGSAGELFF,TGTGCCAGTACCCAAACAGCGGGGTCGGCCGGGGAGCTGTTTTTT
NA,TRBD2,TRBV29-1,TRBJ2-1,CSVSPPLTSGTTYNEQFF,TGCAGCGTTTCTCCCCCTCTAACTAGCGGGACCACATACAATGAGCAGTTCTTC
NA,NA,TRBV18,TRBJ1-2,CASSPSLSADYGYTF,TGTGCCAGCTCACCATCCTTAAGCGCAGACTATGGCTACACCTTC
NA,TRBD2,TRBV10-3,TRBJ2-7,CAIRAGGLSYEQYF,TGTGCCATCAGAGCGGGGGGTCTCTCCTACGAGCAGTACTTC
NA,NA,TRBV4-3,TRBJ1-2,CASSHRVNYGYTF,TGCGCCAGCAGCCACCGGGTGAACTATGGCTACACCTTC
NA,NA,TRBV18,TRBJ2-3,CASAPPIMRDTQYF,TGTGCCAGCGCACCTCCGATCATGCGAGATACGCAGTATTTT
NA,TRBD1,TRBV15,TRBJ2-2,CATSLPGTGVTGELFF,TGTGCCACCAGCCTCCCCGGGACAGGGGTCACCGGGGAGCTGTTTTTT
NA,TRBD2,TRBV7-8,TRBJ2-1,CASSLARLAGGFWGDEQFF,TGTGCCAGCAGCTTAGCGCGACTAGCGGGAGGGTTCTGGGGGGATGAGCAGTTCTTC
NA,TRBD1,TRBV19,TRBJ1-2,CASSETGGVTGYTF,TGTGCCAGTAGTGAGACAGGGGGAGTGACGGGCTACACCTTC
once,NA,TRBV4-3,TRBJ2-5,CALDLKRPSDLETQYF,TGCGCCTTAGACCTAAAAAGGCCTAGTGATTTAGAGACCCAGTACTTC
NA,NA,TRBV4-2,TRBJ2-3,CASSQGASPDTQYF,TGTGCCAGCAGCCAAGGGGCTAGCCCCGATACGCAGTATTTT
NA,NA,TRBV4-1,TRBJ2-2,CASSQGRGVATGELFF,TGCGCCAGCAGCCAAGGGAGGGGCGTCGCCACCGGGGAGCTGTTTTTT
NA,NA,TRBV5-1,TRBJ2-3,CASSLESRVDTQYF,TGCGCCAGCAGCTTGGAATCGCGGGTAGATACGCAGTATTTT
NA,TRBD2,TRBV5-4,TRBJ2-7,CASSIAGGPYEQYF,TGTGCCAGCAGCATAGCGGGAGGGCCTTACGAGCAGTACTTC
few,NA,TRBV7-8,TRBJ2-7,CASSFSGWVESSYEQYF,TGTGCCAGCAGCTTCAGCGGTTGGGTCGAGAGCTCCTACGAGCAGTACTTC
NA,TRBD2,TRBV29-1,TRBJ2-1,CSVGDGLAGVGEQFF,TGCAGCGTTGGGGACGGACTAGCGGGAGTAGGTGAGCAGTTCTTC
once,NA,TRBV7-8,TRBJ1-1,CASSLEAGYTEAFF,TGTGCCAGCAGCTTAGAGGCGGGCTACACTGAAGCTTTCTTT
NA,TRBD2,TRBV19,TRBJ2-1,CASSTSSGRASYNEQFF,TGTGCCAGTAGTACCTCTAGCGGGAGGGCCTCCTACAATGAGCAGTTCTTC
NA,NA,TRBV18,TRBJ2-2,CASSRSPPGTIVGNTGELFF,TGTGCCAGCTCACGCTCACCCCCGGGAACTATCGTAGGAAACACCGGGGAGCTGTTTTTT
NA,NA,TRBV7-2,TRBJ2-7,CASSLIGGGRPEQYF,TGTGCCAGCAGCTTAATAGGGGGGGGGCGGCCCGAGCAGTACTTC
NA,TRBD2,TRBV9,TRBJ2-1,CASSVGQREYNEQFF,TGTGCCAGCAGCGTAGGGCAGCGGGAGTACAATGAGCAGTTCTTC
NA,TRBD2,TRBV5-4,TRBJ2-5,CASSLRLAGGQETQYF,TGTGCCAGCAGCCTTCGACTAGCGGGGGGGCAGGAGACCCAGTACTTC
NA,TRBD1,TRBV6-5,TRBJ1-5,CASSSGTANSNQPQHF,TGTGCCAGCAGTTCCGGGACAGCGAATAGCAATCAGCCCCAGCATTTT
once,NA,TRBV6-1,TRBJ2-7,CASSLGHFYEQYF,TGTGCCAGCAGTCTGGGACATTTCTACGAGCAGTACTTC
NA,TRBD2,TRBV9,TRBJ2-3,CASSVIGGATDTQYF,TGTGCCAGCAGCGTTATCGGGGGGGCCACAGATACGCAGTATTTT
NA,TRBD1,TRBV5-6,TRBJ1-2,CASSLARGFGLYGYTF,TGTGCCAGCAGCTTGGCCAGGGGGTTTGGGCTTTATGGCTACACCTTC
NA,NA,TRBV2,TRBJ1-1,CASSSSGLLNTEAFF,NA
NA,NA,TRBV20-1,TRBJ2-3,CSARRGDTQYF,TGCAGTGCTAGACGGGGTGATACGCAGTATTTT
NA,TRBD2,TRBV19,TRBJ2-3,CASSLAGGTDTQYF,TGTGCCAGTAGTCTGGCGGGGGGCACAGATACGCAGTATTTT
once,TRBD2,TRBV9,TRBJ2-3,CASSWSGGAGDTQYF,TGTGCCAGCAGCTGGAGCGGGGGGGCAGGGGATACGCAGTATTTT
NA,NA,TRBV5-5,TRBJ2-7,CASGYITRKDEQYF,TGTGCCAGCGGATACATCACGAGGAAGGACGAGCAGTACTTC